This TCR beta chain was retrieved from a study of a mutant IDH1 vaccine in newly diagnosed glioma. Whole-study findings and limits: Changes in the top peripheral T cell clonotypes seemingly had no bearing on pseudoprogression.

Concerning this clone itself: The target antigen is unknown.

Clones were sequenced by immunoSEQ multiplex PCR, and TCRdb holds only the in-frame ones, with some missing. The table records 20,000 or so clones, around 82% of them present only once. Germline lookup yields CDR1 KGHSH and CDR2 LQKENI. Trimming stripped 4 bases from V and 2 bases from J, with 18 bases between. There are 16 residues in the CDR3. As to time point: week 47, end of study. A single vaccine dose contained 300 ug of mutant IDH1 20-mer peptide, and topical imiquimod was used with it. The astrocytomas were IDH1-mutant, ATRX-negative, and WHO grade 3 or 4. The receptor was isolated from a man aged 40-50 years with glioma. Sequenced here: PBMCs, sampled from a glioma patient whose treatment included an IDH1 peptide vaccine. The J gene is TRBJ2-7, the V gene TRBV18; tentatively, D is TRBD1 (5 bases). The CDR3 is CASSQAGSIPTYEQYF. For the CDR3, the DNA is TGTGCCAGCTCACAGGCAGGGTCCATCCCGACCTACGAGCAGTACTTC. Full variable domain (rest looked up from reference TRBV18 and TRBJ2-7): NAGVMQNPRHLVRRRGQEARLRCSPMKGHSHVYWYRQLPEEGLKFMVYLQKENIIDESGMPKERFSAEFPKEGPSILRIQQVVRGDSAAYFCASSQAGSIPTYEQYFGPGTRLTVT.